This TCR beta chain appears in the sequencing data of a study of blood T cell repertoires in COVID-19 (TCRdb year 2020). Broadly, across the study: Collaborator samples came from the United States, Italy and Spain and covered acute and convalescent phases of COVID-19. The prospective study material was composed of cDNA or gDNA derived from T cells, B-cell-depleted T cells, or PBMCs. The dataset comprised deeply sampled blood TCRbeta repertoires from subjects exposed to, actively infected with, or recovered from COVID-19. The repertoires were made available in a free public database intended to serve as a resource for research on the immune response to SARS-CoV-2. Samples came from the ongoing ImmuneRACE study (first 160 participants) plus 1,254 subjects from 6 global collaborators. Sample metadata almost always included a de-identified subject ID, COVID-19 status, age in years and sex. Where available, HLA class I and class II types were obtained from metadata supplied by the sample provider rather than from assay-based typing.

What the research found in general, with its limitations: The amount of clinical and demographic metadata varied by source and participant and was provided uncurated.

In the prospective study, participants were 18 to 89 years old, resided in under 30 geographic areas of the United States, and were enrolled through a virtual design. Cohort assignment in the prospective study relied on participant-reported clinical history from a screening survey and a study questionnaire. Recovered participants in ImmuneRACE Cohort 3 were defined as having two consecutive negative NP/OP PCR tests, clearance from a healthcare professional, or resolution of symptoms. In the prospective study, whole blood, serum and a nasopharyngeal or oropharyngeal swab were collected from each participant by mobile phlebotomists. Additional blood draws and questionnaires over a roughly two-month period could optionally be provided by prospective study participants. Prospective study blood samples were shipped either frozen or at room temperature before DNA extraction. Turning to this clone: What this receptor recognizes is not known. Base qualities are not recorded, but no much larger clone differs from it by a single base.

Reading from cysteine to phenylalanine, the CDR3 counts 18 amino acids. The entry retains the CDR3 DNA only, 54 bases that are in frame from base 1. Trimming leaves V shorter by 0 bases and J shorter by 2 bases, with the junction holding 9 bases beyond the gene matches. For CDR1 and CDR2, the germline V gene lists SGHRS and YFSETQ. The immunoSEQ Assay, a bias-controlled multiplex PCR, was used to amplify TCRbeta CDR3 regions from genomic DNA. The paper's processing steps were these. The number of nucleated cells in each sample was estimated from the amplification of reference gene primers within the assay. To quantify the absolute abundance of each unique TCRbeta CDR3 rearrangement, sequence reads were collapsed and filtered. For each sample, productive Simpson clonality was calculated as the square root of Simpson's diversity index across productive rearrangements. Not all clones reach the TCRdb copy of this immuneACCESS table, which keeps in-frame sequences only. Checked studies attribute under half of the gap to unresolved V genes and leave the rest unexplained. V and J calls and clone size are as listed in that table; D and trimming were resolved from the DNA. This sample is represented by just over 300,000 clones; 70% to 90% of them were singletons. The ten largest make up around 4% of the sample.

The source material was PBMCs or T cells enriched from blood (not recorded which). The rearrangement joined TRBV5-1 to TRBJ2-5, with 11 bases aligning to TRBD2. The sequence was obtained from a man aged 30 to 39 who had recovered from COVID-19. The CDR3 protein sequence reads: CASSLGLAGRPGQETQYF. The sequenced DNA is TGCGCCAGCAGCTTGGGACTAGCGGGAAGGCCTGGACAAGAGACCCAGTACTTC.